These 25 T cell receptor beta chains were sequenced from one sample in a study of early T cells in non-severe SARS-CoV-2 infection. TCRdb reprocessed the 5' RACE reads via MiXCR and lists one record per CDR3 protein. Of tens of thousands of distinct CDR3 sequences in the sample, roughly an eighth were seen once. Sequences were obtained from whole blood. The receptors originated from an adult who was a healthcare worker with PCR-confirmed SARS-CoV-2 infection or an uninfected control (not recorded which).

There are many counts of this clonotype. CDR3 bases: TGTGCCAGCAGAATAGGAGAGACCCAGTACTTC. Protein product: CASRIGETQYF. The chain has TRBV11-2 and TRBJ2-5, with no clear D. The CDR3 is made up of 11 amino acids. In germline, CDR1 is SGHAT, CDR2 FQNNGV. V was cut by 6 bases and J by 4 bases, with 6 bases left in between.

The chain joins TRBV7-6 to TRBJ1-3; the D is unclear. V lost 1 base to trimming and J lost 0 bases, with 13 bases between them. Looked up from germline, CDR1 is SGHVS and CDR2 is FNYEAQ. The CDR3 is made up of 17 amino acids. The CDR3 is CASSLGVLPSSGNTIYF. Here the CDR3 DNA reads TGTGCCAGCAGCTTAGGGGTACTCCCGAGCTCTGGAAACACCATATATTTT.

Only a few counts were recorded for this clonotype. The rearrangement joins TRBV10-3 to TRBJ2-7; 10 bases align to TRBD1. CDR3 length: 15 residues. Losses at the gene ends were 6 bases for V and 1 base for J; bases not matched to a gene: 6. The germline V gene has CDR1 ENHRY and CDR2 SYGVKD. CDR3 in DNA: TGTGCCATCAGCGAAGGGACAGGGGTATCCTACGAGCAGTACTTC. Encoded protein: CAISEGTGVSYEQYF.

The CDR3 nucleotides are TGCGCCAGCAGCCGGGACTACGGCAACACCGGGGAGCTGTTTTTT. Its translation is CASSRDYGNTGELFF. The chain uses TRBV5-1 and TRBJ2-2, with TRBD2 matching 7 bases. The CDR3 is made up of 15 amino acids. Trimming took 4 bases from V and 2 from J; bases not matched to a gene: 5. The germline V gene encodes CDR1 SGHRS and CDR2 YFSETQ.

The chain has TRBV6-6 and TRBJ1-2; D may be TRBD1 (6 bases). V was pared by 2 bases and J by 8 bases, with 24 bases between. From germline, CDR1 is MNHNY and CDR2 SVGAGI (reference sequence). The length of the CDR3 is 17 residues. As DNA, the CDR3 is TGTGCCAGCAGTTACACACTGGGACTAGGCACAGGGCGCGGCTACACCTTC. It translates to CASSYTLGLGTGRGYTF.

The chain links TRBV7-8 to TRBJ2-1, with 8 bases matching TRBD1. J was trimmed by 15 bases and V by 4 bases; bases with no gene match: 14. The germline gives CDR1 SGHVS, CDR2 FQNEAQ. The CDR3 sequence is 14 residues long. CDR3 sequence (DNA): TGTGCCAGCAGCTCAGAGGACAGGGCAGGTCCAATGTTCTTC. Translated, it gives CASSSEDRAGPMFF.

There are a few counts of this clonotype. V and J are TRBV7-2 and TRBJ2-1; TRBD2 matches at 11 bases. The CDR3 extends over 16 amino acids. The germline gives CDR1 SGHTA, CDR2 FQGNSA. V was pared by 3 bases and J by 5 bases, with 6 bases of the junction left unmatched. The CDR3 spells CASSLGGTSGDNEQFF. CDR3 in DNA: TGTGCCAGCAGCTTGGGGGGGACTAGCGGCGACAATGAGCAGTTCTTC. The full variable domain, rest sourced from reference TRBV7-2 and TRBJ2-1, is GAGVSQSPSNKVTEKGKDVELRCDPISGHTALYWYRQSLGQGLEFLIYFQGNSAPDKSGLPSDRFSAERTGGSVSTLTIQRTQQEDSAVYLCASSLGGTSGDNEQFFGPGTRLTVL.

There are many counts of this clonotype. V is TRBV24-1 and J is TRBJ1-1; a possible D gene is TRBD1 (6 bases). Germline CDR1 is KGHDR and CDR2 is SFDVKD. Trimming shortened V by 10 bases and J by 6 bases, and 26 bases separated the two germline ends. This CDR3 has 16 residues. CDR3 coding DNA: TGTGCCACAACAGGGACGCAGGACAAGCGGGTGGCTGAAGCTTTCTTT. Translated, it gives CATTGTQDKRVAEAFF.

The rearrangement links TRBV7-2 to TRBJ2-5; 8 nucleotides agree with TRBD2. Trimming took 6 bases from V and 4 from J; bases not matched to a gene: 7. Germline values: CDR1 SGHTA, CDR2 FQGNSA. This CDR3 has 14 residues. CDR3 sequence reads: CASSLTGGAETQYF. CDR3 DNA sequence: TGTGCCAGCAGTTTAACCGGGGGGGCAGAGACCCAGTACTTC.

The V call is TRBV14, the J call TRBJ2-5; D is unresolved. V gave up 4 bases and J gave up 7 bases, with 13 bases separating them. The germline V gene encodes CDR1 SGHDN and CDR2 FVKESK. This CDR3 has 13 amino acids. The CDR3 here is CASSRWEGVTQYF. The CDR3 DNA reads as TGTGCCAGCAGCCGTTGGGAAGGCGTGACCCAGTACTTC.

The gene calls are TRBV12-3 or TRBV12-4 and TRBJ1-1, with TRBD1 matching over 8 bases. V lost 5 bases to trimming and J lost 8 bases; unmatched junction nucleotides: 7. This CDR3 has 13 amino acids. This CDR3 reads CASSRPGGYEAFF. CDR3 DNA sequence: TGTGCCAGCAGTCGGCCAGGGGGCTACGAAGCTTTCTTT.

V and J are TRBV6-1 and TRBJ1-5; 8 nucleotides match TRBD1. Germline V gives CDR1 MNHNS, CDR2 SASEGT. The ends lost 6 bases at V and 5 bases at J; junction bases unmatched: 3. This CDR3 spans 13 amino acids. The chain's CDR3 is CASSRGRDQPQHF. DNA of the CDR3: TGTGCCAGCAGCAGGGGGCGGGATCAGCCCCAGCATTTT.

The chain has TRBV19 and TRBJ2-4; weak D call: TRBD2 (6 bases). Germline V gene sequence: CDR1 LNHDA, CDR2 SQIVND (reference sequence). The CDR3 is 20 amino acids. Trimming took 3 bases from V and 3 from J, leaving 27 bases between them. The CDR3 sequence is CASSIYTTTTGGPGKNIQYF. For the CDR3, the DNA is TGTGCCAGTAGTATTTATACCACCACAACCGGGGGTCCCGGCAAAAACATTCAGTACTTC. Combining the CDR3 with reference TRBV19 and TRBJ2-4 gives the whole variable domain DGGITQSPKYLFRKEGQNVTLSCEQNLNHDAMYWYRQDPGQGLRLIYYSQIVNDFQKGDIAEGYSVSREKKESFPLTVTSAQKNPTAFYLCASSIYTTTTGGPGKNIQYFGAGTRLSVL.

This clonotype came up many times. The chain employs TRBV28 and TRBJ2-3; 9 bases match TRBD2. This CDR3 spans 16 amino acids. Germline loops: CDR1 MDHEN, CDR2 SYDVKM. V shed 5 bases and J 0 bases; nucleotides not matched to a gene: 6. The CDR3 spells CASSPASGTSTDTQYF. The CDR3 DNA follows: TGTGCCAGCAGTCCAGCTAGCGGGACCAGCACAGATACGCAGTATTTT.

This clonotype was seen repeatedly, ten times or more. The V gene is TRBV2, the J gene TRBJ2-1; D call uncertain. The length of the CDR3 is 15 residues. CDR1 is SNHLY and CDR2 is FYNNEI in the germline V gene. V lost 3 bases and J lost 5, with 14 bases in between. CDR3 bases: TGTGCCAGCAGTGAGGATTTTCTGGCGGACAATGAGCAGTTCTTC. Encoded protein: CASSEDFLADNEQFF.

This chain uses TRBV19 with TRBJ2-5; 7 bases agree with TRBD2. Per germline, CDR1 LNHDA and CDR2 SQIVND (reference sequence). The CDR3 consists of 13 residues. V lost 3 bases, J lost 4 bases, and 2 bases stayed unmatched. CDR3 amino acids: CASSMRGGETQYF. DNA for the CDR3: TGTGCCAGTAGTATGCGCGGGGGAGAGACCCAGTACTTC.

Only a few counts were recorded for this clonotype. The chain combines TRBV12-5 with TRBJ2-1; D gene uncertain. V was trimmed by 3 bases and J by 7 bases, leaving 7 bases between them. The CDR3 has 12 amino acids. Germline lookup yields CDR1 LGHNT and CDR2 FRNRAP. The CDR3 sequence is CASGFLGNEQFF. CDR3 in DNA: TGTGCTAGTGGTTTTCTAGGAAATGAGCAGTTCTTC.

Many counts were recorded for this clonotype. This chain uses TRBV6-6 with TRBJ1-2; no firm D call. This CDR3 is built from 10 residues. V was shortened by 0 bases and J by 8 bases, with 1 base between the two germline ends. Looked up from germline, CDR1 is MNHNY and CDR2 is SVGAGI (reference sequence). The CDR3 bases are TGTGCCAGCAGTTACTCCGGCTACACCTTC. Its translation: CASSYSGYTF.

This clonotype has a handful of counts. The chain carries TRBV30 and TRBJ2-7, with D possibly TRBD2 on 5 matching bases. The CDR3 runs 14 residues. Germline CDR1 GTSNPN, CDR2 SVGIG (reference sequence). V lost 2 bases and J 3 bases, leaving 14 bases between the germline ends. CDR3 amino acids: CAWSPAGLGYEQYF. The CDR3 DNA sequence: TGTGCCTGGAGTCCCGCGGGTTTAGGCTACGAGCAGTACTTC.

The table lists this clonotype with many counts. The rearrangement joins TRBV7-2 to TRBJ2-7; D possibly uses TRBD1 or TRBD2 (5 bases each). CDR1 SGHTA and CDR2 FQGNSA come from the germline V gene. The length of the CDR3 is 13 residues. Trimming removed 1 base at V and 6 bases at J, with 10 bases between. CDR3 sequence (DNA): TGTGCCAGCAGCTTAGTACCGGGGCCCGAGCAGTACTTC. Protein product: CASSLVPGPEQYF.

The V and J genes are TRBV29-1 and TRBJ2-7; D is perhaps TRBD1 (6 bases). CDR1 is SQVTM, CDR2 ANQGSEA, per germline. With 7 bases removed from V and 2 bases from J, the gap between germline ends came to 18 bases. The CDR3 sequence is 14 residues long. In nucleotides, the CDR3 is TGCAGCGCCTGTAAACAGGGCCAGACCTACGAGCAGTACTTC. Translating gives CSACKQGQTYEQYF.

This clonotype was observed at least ten times. The chain recombines TRBV6-2 or TRBV6-3 with TRBJ2-2; 9 bases are shared with TRBD1. The V gene's germline CDR1 is MNHEY and CDR2 SVGEGT. V trimming: 6 bases; J trimming: 6 bases; junction bases outside the gene matches: 5. This CDR3 region has 14 residues. CDR3 DNA sequence: TGTGCCAGCAGCCCCCGGACAGGGGCCGGGGAGCTGTTTTTT. Amino acid sequence: CASSPRTGAGELFF.

Only a few counts were recorded for this clonotype. The V and J genes are TRBV6-8 and TRBJ1-1; D might be TRBD1 (6 bases). V was shortened by 2 bases and J by 2 bases, with 15 bases between the two germline ends. The CDR3 totals 16 residues. From germline, CDR1 is MNHGY and CDR2 SAAAGT. CDR3 sequence reads: CASSYPCGGANTEAFF. As DNA, the CDR3 is TGTGCCAGCAGTTACCCCTGCGGGGGGGCCAACACTGAAGCTTTCTTT.

This clonotype was counted ten times or more. The chain links TRBV5-4 to TRBJ2-3; 7 bases agree with TRBD1. The CDR3 has 14 amino acids. The V and J ends lost 2 bases and 2 bases, in that order; junction bases with no gene match: 2. Germline values: CDR1 SGHNT, CDR2 YYREEE (reference sequence). The CDR3 coding sequence is TGTGCCAGCAGCTTCGACAGGGCCACAGATACGCAGTATTTT. Translating it yields CASSFDRATDTQYF.

This clonotype was observed at least ten times. CDR3 loop: CASGSDGNTIYF. The CDR3 DNA reads TGCGCCAGCGGCTCTGACGGAAACACCATATATTTT. The chain links TRBV5-1 to TRBJ1-3; D is ambiguous. The CDR3 totals 12 residues. Trimming removed 7 bases from V and 4 bases from J, with 9 bases in between. The germline gives CDR1 SGHRS, CDR2 YFSETQ.